Below are 27 T cell receptor beta chains sequenced from a single sample in a study of T cell changes during pregnancy in multiple sclerosis. Here immunoSEQ multiplex PCR was the method, and the copy in TCRdb shows in-frame clones only, minus some. The sample shows under 150,000 clones, about 96% of them seen only once. Sample: peripheral blood, taken after pregnancy. The source is a female donor with multiple sclerosis, enrolled in a pregnancy study.

The chain combines TRBV4-2 with TRBJ2-7, with 8 bases lining up with TRBD1. The CDR3 loop spans 14 amino acids. The germline gives CDR1 LGHNA, CDR2 YNFKEQ. V shed 1 base and J 5 bases; nucleotides not matched to a gene: 4. The chain's CDR3 is CASSQGTGSNEQYF. The CDR3 DNA reads as TGTGCCAGCAGCCAAGGGACAGGGTCTAACGAGCAGTACTTC.

Comment on this clone: The DNA is omitted, as the CDR3 cannot be located on it reliably, and the CDR3 follows TCRdb's listing. V and J are TRBV6-5 and TRBJ2-7; the DNA was not used to check the table's D call, TRBD1. A total of 14 residues make up the CDR3, ends included. CDR1 is MNHEY, CDR2 SVGAGI, per germline. The CDR3 region is CASSTSGTNYEQYF.

This clone was recorded only once. J is TRBJ2-7 and V is TRBV19; possibly TRBD2 for D (6 bases). The germline CDR1 and CDR2 sequences are LNHDA and SQIVND (reference sequence). CDR3 length equals 14 residues. Trimming took off 5 bases at V and 0 bases at J, with 11 bases between the two ends. In nucleotides, the CDR3 is TGTGCCAGTAGTCAAGCGGGTAGCTCCTACGAGCAGTACTTC. Amino acids: CASSQAGSSYEQYF.

The CDR3 protein is CASSPTGTYEQYF. The CDR3 nucleotides are TGTGCCAGCAGTCCGACAGGGACCTACGAGCAGTACTTC. V gene TRBV28 combines with J gene TRBJ2-7; TRBD1 agrees at 7 bases. J lost 2 bases, V lost 5 bases, and 3 bases had no gene match. This CDR3 region has 13 residues. Germline loops: CDR1 MDHEN, CDR2 SYDVKM.

The V gene is TRBV5-4, the J gene TRBJ1-2; maybe TRBD1 (5 bases). The ends were cut back, 1 base at V and 2 bases at J, with 12 bases in the middle. The CDR3 covers 15 residues. The germline CDR1 and CDR2 sequences are SGHNT and YYREEE (reference sequence). CDR3 DNA sequence: TGTGCCAGCAGCTTGCGAGGAGGGGCGAACTATGGCTACACCTTC. Its translation is CASSLRGGANYGYTF.

The chain has TRBV2 and TRBJ1-2, with 7 bases aligning to TRBD1. J lost 0 bases, V lost 5 bases, and 12 bases had no gene match. CDR1 SNHLY and CDR2 FYNNEI come from the germline V gene. This CDR3 contains 17 residues. The chain's CDR3 is CASSPAGSQGPNYGYTF. The CDR3 region has the DNA TGTGCCAGCAGTCCAGCCGGCTCACAGGGGCCTAACTATGGCTACACCTTC.

The chain combines TRBV28 with TRBJ2-7, with no clear D. The CDR3 loop spans 14 amino acids. V was shortened by 6 bases and J by 4 bases, with 16 bases between the two germline ends. Germline V CDR1 and CDR2: MDHEN, SYDVKM. The CDR3 sequence is CASSSPPVPYEQYF. Written as DNA, the CDR3 is TGTGCCAGCAGCTCGCCCCCGGTTCCTTACGAGCAGTACTTC.

V and J are TRBV9 and TRBJ2-1; 7 nucleotides agree with TRBD2. The CDR3 length is 15 residues. V dropped 0 bases and J dropped 9; count of bases not matched to a gene: 9. CDR1 is SGDLS, CDR2 YYNGEE, per germline. As DNA, the CDR3 is TGTGCCAGCAGCGTAGTCGCGGGAGAGGGTAGTGAGCAGTTCTTC. This codes for CASSVVAGEGSEQFF.

The chain is built from TRBV27 and TRBJ2-1; TRBD1 is a possible D gene (5 bases). The CDR3 runs to 13 residues. Trimming removed 9 bases from V and 4 bases from J, with 13 bases in between. The germline CDR1 and CDR2 sequences are MNHEY and SMNVEV (reference sequence). The CDR3 loop is CASSTDMYNEQFF. The CDR3 nucleotides are TGTGCCAGTTCGACAGATATGTACAATGAGCAGTTCTTC.

This chain joins TRBV6-5 and TRBJ2-1, with 7 nucleotides matching TRBD1. The CDR3 totals 15 residues. In germline, CDR1 is MNHEY, CDR2 SVGAGI. The V segment lost 6 bases and the J segment 6 bases; nucleotides outside the gene matches: 11. The CDR3 nucleotides read TGTGCCAGCAGCCCCGGGACAGTTCTTCCCAATGAGCAGTTCTTC. Translated: CASSPGTVLPNEQFF.

The J gene is TRBJ2-1, the V gene TRBV28; 12 bases are shared with TRBD2. J gave up 5 bases and V 5 bases, and 7 bases lay outside the gene matches. The CDR3 is 16 residues long. Germline CDR1 and CDR2: MDHEN and SYDVKM. DNA for the CDR3: TGTGCCAGCAGTACCCAGACTAGCGGGAGACACAATGAGCAGTTCTTC. Its translation is CASSTQTSGRHNEQFF.

The chain couples TRBV7-2 to TRBJ2-7, with TRBD2 matching over 7 bases. The J segment lost 2 bases and the V segment lost 1 base, leaving 5 bases of the junction unmatched. Per germline, CDR1 SGHTA and CDR2 FQGNSA. CDR3 length: 15 residues. CDR3 loop: CASSLDTSVAYEQYF. CDR3 DNA sequence: TGTGCCAGCAGCTTAGACACTAGCGTGGCCTACGAGCAGTACTTC.

The chain is built from TRBV19 and TRBJ2-5, with TRBD2 as a possible D gene (5 bases). Germline assignment: CDR1 LNHDA and CDR2 SQIVND (reference sequence). V was clipped by 5 bases and J by 5 bases, with 18 bases between them. There are 15 residues in the CDR3. CDR3 sequence (DNA): TGTGCCAGTAGTCGCCGAGGGTCACTTAAGGAGACCCAGTACTTC. As protein: CASSRRGSLKETQYF.

This clone was seen only a few times. The rearrangement uses TRBV25-1 and TRBJ1-1; the D is unclear. The CDR3 runs 14 residues. Germline V CDR1 and CDR2: MGHDK, SYGVNS. The V end was cut by 4 bases, the J end by 2 bases, with 11 bases between. The CDR3 spells CASSAWGGNTEAFF. DNA of the CDR3: TGTGCCAGCAGTGCTTGGGGAGGCAACACTGAAGCTTTCTTT. The entire variable domain, with the rest obtained from reference TRBV25-1 and TRBJ1-1, is as follows: EADIYQTPRYLVIGTGKKITLECSQTMGHDKMYWYQQDPGMELHLIHYSYGVNSTEKGDLSSESTVSRIRTEHFPLTLESARPSHTSQYLCASSAWGGNTEAFFGQGTRLTVV.

This rearrangement joins TRBV9 to TRBJ2-1; TRBD2 matches at 8 bases. With V trimmed by 0 bases and J by 8 bases, 7 bases remained unmatched. The CDR3 spans 15 residues. Looked up from germline, CDR1 is SGDLS and CDR2 is YYNGEE. The CDR3 DNA is TGTGCCAGCAGCGTAGGAGGACTAGCTTCCCATGAGCAGTTCTTC. Translating it yields CASSVGGLASHEQFF.

This clone is a singleton in its sample. The rearrangement links TRBV27 to TRBJ2-2; 7 nucleotides align to TRBD2. This CDR3 is 17 amino acids long. Germline V gene data show CDR1 as MNHEY and CDR2 as SMNVEV (reference sequence). J was trimmed by 5 bases and V by 5 bases; bases with no gene match: 14. CDR3 loop: CASSRPGWEGQTGELFF. In nucleotides, the CDR3 is TGTGCCAGCAGTAGACCGGGGTGGGAGGGCCAAACCGGGGAGCTGTTTTTT.

To note about this clone: One end of the junction fails to match germline, which may point to a read error. The rearrangement joins TRBV7-7 to TRBJ2-1; a weak D match, TRBD2 (7 bases). Germline loops: CDR1 SSHAT, CDR2 FNYEAQ (reference sequence). The CDR3 contains 13 residues. This chain's CDR3 is CASSLGGGNEQFF. The CDR3 DNA reads TGTGCTAGCAGCTTGGGAGGGGGGAATGAGCAGTTCTTC.

This rearrangement joins TRBV6-6 to TRBJ2-2; possible D gene TRBD2, 6 bases. Germline lookup yields CDR1 MNHNY and CDR2 SVGAGI (reference sequence). Trimming removed 2 bases at V and 13 bases at J, with 11 bases between. This CDR3 is 12 amino acids long. CDR3 amino acids: CASSYTSEGLFF. CDR3 nucleotide sequence: TGTGCCAGCAGTTACACCTCGGAGGGGCTGTTTTTT.

The chain recombines TRBV15 with TRBJ1-3, with D uncertain. The CDR3 has 16 residues. Germline lookup yields CDR1 LNHNV and CDR2 YYDKDF (reference sequence). The V end was cut by 3 bases, the J end by 4 bases, with 16 bases between. The CDR3 sequence: CATSSNPQSRGNTIYF. CDR3 bases: TGTGCCACCAGCAGCAACCCCCAGTCTAGAGGAAACACCATATATTTT.

CDR3 nucleotide sequence: TGTGCCAGTAGTATTTCCCTCGCGGGAGAGACCCAGTACTTC. The encoded protein is CASSISLAGETQYF. V usage is TRBV19 and J usage is TRBJ2-5, with D tentatively TRBD2 (5 bases). The germline gives CDR1 LNHDA, CDR2 SQIVND (reference sequence). The CDR3 is 14 amino acids. V was clipped by 3 bases and J by 4 bases, with 12 bases between them. The full variable domain, completed using reference TRBV19 and TRBJ2-5, is DGGITQSPKYLFRKEGQNVTLSCEQNLNHDAMYWYRQDPGQGLRLIYYSQIVNDFQKGDIAEGYSVSREKKESFPLTVTSAQKNPTAFYLCASSISLAGETQYFGPGTRLLVL.

The CDR3 coding sequence is TGTGCCAGCAGCCATCCGGACAGCTACGAGCAGTACTTC. Translating gives CASSHPDSYEQYF. This chain links TRBV14 with TRBJ2-7, with a possible D match to TRBD1 (6 bases). In germline, CDR1 is SGHDN, CDR2 FVKESK. Trimming stripped 3 bases from V and 3 bases from J, with 9 bases between. CDR3 length equals 13 residues.

This sequence joins TRBV7-6 and TRBJ2-7; no definite D call. V was shortened by 3 bases and J by 3 bases, with 9 bases between the two germline ends. The CDR3 consists of 13 residues. Germline values: CDR1 SGHVS, CDR2 FNYEAQ. CDR3: CASSLGFNYEQYF. CDR3 DNA sequence: TGTGCCAGCAGCTTGGGCTTTAACTACGAGCAGTACTTC.

The V call is TRBV27, the J call TRBJ2-5; perhaps TRBD2 as D (6 bases). Trimming removed 8 bases from V and 2 bases from J, with 9 bases in between. CDR1 and CDR2 (germline): MNHEY, SMNVEV (reference sequence). The CDR3 totals 12 residues. CDR3 sequence (DNA): TGTGCCAGCGGGAGGTGGCAAGAGACCCAGTACTTC. Encoded protein: CASGRWQETQYF.

CDR3 region: CASRRGPGYTF. The DNA of the CDR3 is TGTGCCAGCAGACGCGGCCCTGGCTACACCTTC. The chain recombines TRBV2 with TRBJ1-2; D unclear. Germline CDR1 and CDR2: SNHLY and FYNNEI. The CDR3 is made up of 11 amino acids. V lost 6 bases and J lost 7, with 9 bases in between.

The chain joins TRBV11-3 to TRBJ2-1, with 13 bases identical to TRBD2. The length of the CDR3 is 16 residues. Per the germline V gene, CDR1 is SGHNT and CDR2 is YENEEA. V lost 1 base to trimming and J lost 9 bases; unmatched junction nucleotides: 6. This chain's CDR3 is CASSLGGLAGEGEQFF. CDR3 DNA: TGTGCCAGCAGCTTAGGTGGACTAGCGGGAGAGGGTGAGCAGTTCTTC.

J is TRBJ1-1 and V is TRBV27, with D possibly matching TRBD1 (6 bases). Trimming took 3 bases from V and 10 from J, leaving 18 bases between them. Germline CDR1 is MNHEY and CDR2 is SMNVEV (reference sequence). The CDR3 consists of 14 residues. The CDR3 region has the DNA TGTGCCAGCAGTTTTCGGGGGGCGAACGTACGAGCTTTCTTT. It encodes CASSFRGANVRAFF.

In its sample, this clone was seen once. The rearrangement links TRBV7-3 to TRBJ2-1; D perhaps matches TRBD2 (5 bases). Germline V lookup: CDR1 SGHTA, CDR2 FQGTGA. The CDR3 runs to 14 residues. Trimming left V 5 bases short and J 2 bases short, with 10 bases between. The CDR3 sequence is CASSAAGTYNEQFF. CDR3 DNA sequence: TGTGCCAGCAGCGCTGCCGGGACCTACAATGAGCAGTTCTTC. Filled out from reference TRBV7-3 and TRBJ2-1, the complete variable domain reads GAGVSQTPSNKVTEKGKYVELRCDPISGHTALYWYRQSLGQGPEFLIYFQGTGAADDSGLPNDRFFAVRPEGSVSTLKIQRTERGDSAVYLCASSAAGTYNEQFFGPGTRLTVL.